The 12 T cell receptor beta chains given below trace back to one sample, sequenced in a study of cytomegalovirus exposure and HLA in healthy donors. The PCR employed 60 Vbeta primers together with 13 Jbeta primers. Libraries were prepared by immunoSEQ multiplex PCR; TCRdb keeps only in-frame clonotypes and omits some of them. The profile shows roughly 100,000 clones, roughly a tenth of them singletons. Specimen: PBMCs. These receptors came from a man aged 45-60 years in good health and CMV-seropositive.

This clone was detected a few times. This rearrangement joins TRBV7-8 to TRBJ2-1, with 10 bases fitting TRBD2. Per germline, CDR1 SGHVS and CDR2 FQNEAQ. Trimming took 2 bases from V and 11 from J; bases not matched to a gene: 12. The CDR3 has 16 amino acids. The CDR3 protein is CASSLSTSGNTPKQFF. The CDR3 DNA is TGTGCCAGCAGCTTATCTACTAGCGGGAATACCCCAAAGCAGTTCTTC.

The chain has TRBV7-2 and TRBJ1-3; no clear D gene. There are 14 residues in the CDR3. CDR1 is SGHTA and CDR2 is FQGNSA in the germline V gene. V was shortened by 5 bases and J by 2 bases, with 10 bases between the two germline ends. CDR3 sequence reads: CASSRSDAGNTIYF. The CDR3 nucleotides are TGTGCCAGCAGCCGTTCAGATGCTGGAAACACCATATATTTT.

This chain connects TRBV18 to TRBJ2-3, with 9 bases fitting TRBD2. Germline loops: CDR1 KGHSH, CDR2 LQKENI. Trimming removed 3 bases from V and 1 base from J; junction bases left unmatched: 5. The CDR3 consists of 16 residues. CDR3 nucleotides: TGTGCCAGCTCACCCGCCGGCGGGAGGGGCACAGATACGCAGTATTTT. Protein: CASSPAGGRGTDTQYF.

This clone was picked up a small number of times. The chain is built from TRBV6-5 and TRBJ1-1; D is unclear. The CDR3 sequence is 13 residues long. Trimming stripped 6 bases from V and 0 bases from J, with 8 bases between. CDR1 and CDR2 (germline): MNHEY, SVGAGI. CDR3: CASSSEMNTEAFF. In DNA form, the CDR3 reads TGTGCCAGCAGCTCTGAGATGAACACTGAAGCTTTCTTT.

V and J are TRBV7-2 and TRBJ2-7; the D gene is possibly TRBD2 (6 bases). Germline CDR1 is SGHTA and CDR2 is FQGNSA. This CDR3 region has 15 residues. The V end was cut by 5 bases, the J end by 3 bases, with 17 bases between. The CDR3 DNA reads as TGTGCCAGCAGCGCCGGAACCGGGAGCTTCTACGAGCAGTACTTC. This sequence encodes CASSAGTGSFYEQYF.

The chain uses TRBV6-5 and TRBJ2-1; 9 nucleotides agree with TRBD2. J was trimmed by 10 bases and V by 2 bases; bases with no gene match: 12. The CDR3 is 16 amino acids. Per the germline V gene, CDR1 is MNHEY and CDR2 is SVGAGI. The CDR3 protein is CASSYPISSGASEQFF. For the CDR3, the DNA is TGTGCCAGCAGTTACCCCATTTCTAGCGGGGCTTCCGAGCAGTTCTTC.

The chain has TRBV5-1 and TRBJ2-7; 7 nucleotides align to TRBD1. This CDR3 is 15 amino acids long. Germline V gene sequence: CDR1 SGHRS, CDR2 YFSETQ. Trimming removed 0 bases from V and 2 bases from J; junction bases left unmatched: 5. The CDR3: CASSLVTGTAYEQYF. CDR3 sequence (DNA): TGCGCCAGCAGCTTGGTCACCGGGACAGCCTACGAGCAGTACTTC. The whole variable domain, remainder taken from reference TRBV5-1 and TRBJ2-7, is KAGVTQTPRYLIKTRGQQVTLSCSPISGHRSVSWYQQTPGQGLQFLFEYFSETQRNKGNFPGRFSGRQFSNSRSEMNVSTLELGDSALYLCASSLVTGTAYEQYFGPGTRLTVT.

J is TRBJ1-1 and V is TRBV7-2, with D possibly matching TRBD1 (5 bases). This CDR3 region has 14 residues. The germline V gene has CDR1 SGHTA and CDR2 FQGNSA. V was pared by 4 bases and J by 1 base, with 10 bases between. As DNA, the CDR3 is TGTGCCAGCAGCTCAATGACAGCGAACACTGAAGCTTTCTTT. Encoded protein: CASSSMTANTEAFF.

The chain has TRBV7-3 and TRBJ2-1; D is perhaps TRBD1 (8 bases). V was pared by 2 bases and J by 7 bases, with 27 bases between. This CDR3 has 19 amino acids. Germline V CDR1 and CDR2: SGHTA, FQGTGA. CDR3 in DNA: TGTGCCAGCAGCTTATGGGCAGGGGGCGCATCAGCGGGACTAAATGAGCAGTTCTTC. Protein sequence: CASSLWAGGASAGLNEQFF.

The CDR3 DNA sequence: TGTGCCAGCAGTGAGGAGGGGTTCAGCAATCAGCCCCAGCATTTT. Its protein is CASSEEGFSNQPQHF. The chain couples TRBV6-1 to TRBJ1-5; a possible D gene is TRBD1 (5 bases). V was shortened by 3 bases and J by 1 base, with 10 bases between the two germline ends. Germline CDR1 reads MNHNS; CDR2 reads SASEGT. This CDR3 comprises 15 residues.

This clone was detected a few times. V gene TRBV5-1 combines with J gene TRBJ2-1; the D gene is possibly TRBD1 (6 bases). V lost 5 bases and J 3 bases, leaving 15 bases between the germline ends. Germline loops: CDR1 SGHRS, CDR2 YFSETQ. This CDR3 has 15 residues. The DNA for the CDR3 is TGCGCCAGCAGATACAGGGCAATTCTCTACAATGAGCAGTTCTTC. It translates to CASRYRAILYNEQFF. Using reference TRBV5-1 and TRBJ2-1 for the parts outside the CDR3, the full variable domain is KAGVTQTPRYLIKTRGQQVTLSCSPISGHRSVSWYQQTPGQGLQFLFEYFSETQRNKGNFPGRFSGRQFSNSRSEMNVSTLELGDSALYLCASRYRAILYNEQFFGPGTRLTVL.

The V gene is TRBV27, the J gene TRBJ2-4; 9 nucleotides line up with TRBD1. The germline V gene encodes CDR1 MNHEY and CDR2 SMNVEV (reference sequence). The J segment lost 6 bases and the V segment lost 6 bases, leaving 6 bases of the junction unmatched. The CDR3 loop spans 14 amino acids. The CDR3 DNA follows: TGTGCCAGCAGCTCCCAGACAGGGGGAAACATTCAGTACTTC. This sequence encodes CASSSQTGGNIQYF.